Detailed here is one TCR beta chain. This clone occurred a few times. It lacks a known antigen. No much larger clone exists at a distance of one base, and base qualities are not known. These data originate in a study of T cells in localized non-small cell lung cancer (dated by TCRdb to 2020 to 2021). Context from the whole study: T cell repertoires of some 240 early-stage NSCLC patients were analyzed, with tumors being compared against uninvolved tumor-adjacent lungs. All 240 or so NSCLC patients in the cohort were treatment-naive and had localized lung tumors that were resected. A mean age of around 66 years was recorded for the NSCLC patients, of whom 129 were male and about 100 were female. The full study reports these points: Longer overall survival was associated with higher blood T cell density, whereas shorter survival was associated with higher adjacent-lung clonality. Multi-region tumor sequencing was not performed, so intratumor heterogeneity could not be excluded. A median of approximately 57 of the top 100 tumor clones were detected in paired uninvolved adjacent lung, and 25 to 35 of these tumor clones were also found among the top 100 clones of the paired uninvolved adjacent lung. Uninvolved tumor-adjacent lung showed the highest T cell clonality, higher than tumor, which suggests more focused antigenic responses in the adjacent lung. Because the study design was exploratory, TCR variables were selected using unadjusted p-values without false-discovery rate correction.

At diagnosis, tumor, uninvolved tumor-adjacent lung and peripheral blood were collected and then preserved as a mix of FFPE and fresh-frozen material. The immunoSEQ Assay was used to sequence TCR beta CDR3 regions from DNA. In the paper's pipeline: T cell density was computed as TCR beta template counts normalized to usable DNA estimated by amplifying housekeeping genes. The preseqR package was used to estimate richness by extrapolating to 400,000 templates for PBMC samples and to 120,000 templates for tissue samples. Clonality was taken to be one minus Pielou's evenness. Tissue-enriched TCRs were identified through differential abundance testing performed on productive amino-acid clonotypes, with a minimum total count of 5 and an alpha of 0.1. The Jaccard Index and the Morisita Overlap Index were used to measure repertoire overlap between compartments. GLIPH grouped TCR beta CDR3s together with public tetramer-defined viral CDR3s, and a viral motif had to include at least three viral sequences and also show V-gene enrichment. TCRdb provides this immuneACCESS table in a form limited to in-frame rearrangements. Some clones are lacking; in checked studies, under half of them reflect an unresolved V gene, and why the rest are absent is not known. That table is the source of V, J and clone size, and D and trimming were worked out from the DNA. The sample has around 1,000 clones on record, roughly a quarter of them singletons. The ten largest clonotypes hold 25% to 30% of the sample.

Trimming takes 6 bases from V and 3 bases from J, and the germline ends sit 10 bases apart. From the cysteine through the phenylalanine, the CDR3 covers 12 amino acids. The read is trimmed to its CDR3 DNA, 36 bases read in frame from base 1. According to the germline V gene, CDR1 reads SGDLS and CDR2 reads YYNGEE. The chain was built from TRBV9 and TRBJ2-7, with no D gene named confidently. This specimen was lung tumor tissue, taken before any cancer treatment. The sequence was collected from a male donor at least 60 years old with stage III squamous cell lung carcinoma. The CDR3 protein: CASTLGNYEQYF. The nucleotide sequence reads TGTGCCAGCACTTTAGGGAACTACGAGCAGTACTTC.